The entry below describes one T cell receptor beta chain. Its antigen is unknown. These data come from a study of T cell responses to AZD1222 COVID-19 vaccine. Only in-frame clones appear in the TCRdb table, and some are missing; sequencing was by immunoSEQ multiplex PCR. Here the sample spans 90,000 to 150,000 clones, roughly 84% being singletons. Study-level findings and limits: Baseline serostatus was positive in only six AZD1222 recipients.

CDR3 length equals 14 residues. The ends were cut back, 0 bases at V and 1 base at J, with 9 bases in the middle. The V gene's germline CDR1 is SQVTM and CDR2 ANQGSEA. This specimen consisted of peripheral blood, obtained 28 days after the second AZD1222 dose. The origin of this receptor is an adult who received the AZD1222 COVID-19 vaccine. The chain combines TRBV29-1 with TRBJ1-1; D gene unclear. For the CDR3, the DNA is TGCAGCGTTGAAGATCAGGCGGGGAACACTGAAGCTTTCTTT. Its translation is CSVEDQAGNTEAFF.